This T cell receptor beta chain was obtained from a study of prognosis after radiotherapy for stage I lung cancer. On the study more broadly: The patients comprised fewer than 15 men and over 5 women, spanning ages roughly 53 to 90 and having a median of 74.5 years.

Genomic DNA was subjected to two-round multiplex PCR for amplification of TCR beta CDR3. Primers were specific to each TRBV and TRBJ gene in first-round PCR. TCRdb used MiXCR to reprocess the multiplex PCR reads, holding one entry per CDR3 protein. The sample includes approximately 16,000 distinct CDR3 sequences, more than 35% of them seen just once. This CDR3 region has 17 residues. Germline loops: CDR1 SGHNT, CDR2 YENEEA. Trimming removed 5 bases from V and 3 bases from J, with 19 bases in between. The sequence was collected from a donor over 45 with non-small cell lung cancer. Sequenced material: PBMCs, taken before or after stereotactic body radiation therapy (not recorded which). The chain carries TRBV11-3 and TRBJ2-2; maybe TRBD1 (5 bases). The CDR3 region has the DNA TGTGCCAGCAGCCCAGAAACCCCAGACAGCTACACCGGGGAGCTGTTTTTT. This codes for CASSPETPDSYTGELFF. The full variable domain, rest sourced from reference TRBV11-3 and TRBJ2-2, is EAGVVQSPRYKIIEKKQPVAFWCNPISGHNTLYWYLQNLGQGPELLIRYENEEAVDDSQLPKDRFSAERLKGVDSTLKIQPAELGDSAVYLCASSPETPDSYTGELFFGEGSRLTVL.